These 29 T cell receptor beta chains were all obtained from the same sample, sequenced in a study of PD-L1 blockade in urothelial cancer. Here immunoSEQ multiplex PCR was the method, and the copy in TCRdb shows in-frame clones only, minus some. The sample includes 100,000 to 150,000 clones, about 83% of them seen just once. Time point: peripheral blood 6 weeks after treatment start. Here the sequenced sample was PBMCs, taken around atezolizumab (anti-PD-L1) treatment. The receptor source for this set is a man aged 50 or older with urothelial cancer.

The chain links TRBV5-1 to TRBJ2-7, with 10 bases fitting TRBD2. Germline CDR1 is SGHRS and CDR2 is YFSETQ. There are 15 residues in the CDR3. The V gene end was trimmed by 4 bases and the J gene end by 2 bases; junction bases not matched to a gene: 6. The CDR3 spells CASSNSGGSTYEQYF. As DNA, the CDR3 is TGCGCCAGCAGCAATAGCGGGGGGAGTACCTACGAGCAGTACTTC.

The J gene is TRBJ1-2, the V gene TRBV28, with 11 bases identical to TRBD1. The CDR3 runs 13 residues. Germline-derived CDR1 and CDR2 are MDHEN and SYDVKM. V dropped 11 bases and J dropped 8; count of bases not matched to a gene: 10. The CDR3 is CALGTGGIRGYTF. The CDR3 nucleotides are TGTGCCTTAGGGACAGGGGGAATTCGGGGCTACACCTTC.

The V gene is TRBV9, the J gene TRBJ2-3, with D tentatively TRBD2 (6 bases). V was cut by 3 bases and J by 9 bases, with 11 bases left in between. CDR1 and CDR2 (germline): SGDLS, YYNGEE. The CDR3 sequence is 12 residues long. CDR3 loop: CASSADYRTQYF. DNA of the CDR3: TGTGCCAGCAGCGCGGACTATCGGACGCAGTATTTT.

The V gene is TRBV7-9, the J gene TRBJ1-1; 7 bases are shared with TRBD1. CDR1 is SEHNR and CDR2 is FQNEAQ in the germline V gene (reference sequence). The CDR3 is made up of 15 amino acids. J lost 6 bases, V lost 1 base, and 8 bases had no gene match. CDR3 region: CASSLGRGLSAEAFF. The DNA of the CDR3 is TGTGCCAGCAGCTTAGGAAGGGGGCTGTCGGCTGAAGCTTTCTTT.

The gene calls are TRBV30 and TRBJ2-5, with a tentative D call TRBD2 (5 bases). V dropped 2 bases and J dropped 6 bases, with 13 bases sitting between them. The germline CDR1 and CDR2 sequences are GTSNPN and SVGIG (reference sequence). This CDR3 comprises 13 residues. The DNA of the CDR3 is TGTGCCTGGAGTAAGGGAGCGGCCAAGACCCAGTACTTC. This sequence encodes CAWSKGAAKTQYF. The whole variable domain, remainder taken from reference TRBV30 and TRBJ2-5, is SQTIHQWPATLVQPVGSPLSLECTVEGTSNPNLYWYRQAAGRGLQLLFYSVGIGQISSEVPQNLSASRPQDRQFILSSKKLLLSDSGFYLCAWSKGAAKTQYFGPGTRLLVL.

This chain links TRBV5-8 with TRBJ1-2; 10 positions agree with TRBD1. Losses at the gene ends were 0 bases for V and 2 bases for J; bases not matched to a gene: 1. This CDR3 is 15 amino acids long. Germline V CDR1 and CDR2: SGHTS, YDEGEE. The CDR3 sequence is CASSLGQGANYGYTF. For the CDR3, the DNA is TGTGCCAGCAGCTTGGGACAGGGGGCGAACTATGGCTACACCTTC.

This clone has just a few counts. V gene TRBV14 combines with J gene TRBJ1-2, with TRBD1 as a possible D gene (5 bases). Germline V CDR1 and CDR2: SGHDN, FVKESK. The CDR3 is 13 amino acids. V was cut by 4 bases and J by 0 bases, with 6 bases left in between. The CDR3 loop reads CASSRQPNYGYTF. For the CDR3, the DNA is TGTGCCAGCAGCCGACAGCCTAACTATGGCTACACCTTC. The full variable domain, in which reference TRBV14 and TRBJ1-2 provide the parts outside the CDR3, is EAGVTQFPSHSVIEKGQTVTLRCDPISGHDNLYWYRRVMGKEIKFLLHFVKESKQDESGMPNNRFLAERTGGTYSTLKVQPAELEDSGVYFCASSRQPNYGYTFGSGTRLTVV.

This clone was detected only a few times. The chain carries TRBV19 and TRBJ2-7; 11 nucleotides match TRBD2. Unmatched junction bases numbered 2, after V lost 3 bases and J lost 4 bases. The CDR3 has 14 amino acids. Germline values: CDR1 LNHDA, CDR2 SQIVND (reference sequence). The CDR3 reads CASSISGRVYEQYF. The CDR3 DNA is TGTGCCAGTAGTATTAGCGGGAGGGTTTACGAGCAGTACTTC. The variable domain in full, with the rest retrieved from reference TRBV19 and TRBJ2-7, is DGGITQSPKYLFRKEGQNVTLSCEQNLNHDAMYWYRQDPGQGLRLIYYSQIVNDFQKGDIAEGYSVSREKKESFPLTVTSAQKNPTAFYLCASSISGRVYEQYFGPGTRLTVT.

This chain uses TRBV20-1 with TRBJ2-7; D unresolved. Per the germline V gene, CDR1 is DFQATT and CDR2 is SNEGSKA (reference sequence). V lost 3 bases and J 3 bases, leaving 6 bases between the germline ends. The CDR3 length is 11 residues. The CDR3 sequence is CSARLDYEQYF. For the CDR3, the DNA is TGCAGTGCTAGGCTAGACTACGAGCAGTACTTC.

The gene calls are TRBV28 and TRBJ1-1; 7 bases match TRBD1. Germline CDR1 reads MDHEN; CDR2 reads SYDVKM. With 1 base clipped from V and 1 base from J, the junction kept 3 bases outside the gene matches. This CDR3 is 15 amino acids long. As DNA, the CDR3 is TGTGCCAGCAGTTTATCTGGACAGGCGAACACTGAAGCTTTCTTT. It translates to CASSLSGQANTEAFF.

This clone was recorded only once. The rearrangement uses TRBV6-1 and TRBJ2-7, with 9 bases matching TRBD2. This CDR3 is 19 amino acids long. After removal of 0 bases from V and 2 bases from J, the junction contained 14 bases not matched to a gene. Germline CDR1 MNHNS, CDR2 SASEGT. CDR3 in DNA: TGTGCCAGCAGTGAAGCGCGGGGGGGTGGAGTCCCTAACCCCTACGAGCAGTACTTC. This translates into CASSEARGGGVPNPYEQYF.

The chain recombines TRBV5-4 with TRBJ2-7; D possibly corresponds to TRBD1 (6 bases). The CDR3 totals 14 residues. V was trimmed by 4 bases and J by 5 bases, leaving 16 bases between them. Germline V gene data show CDR1 as SGHNT and CDR2 as YYREEE (reference sequence). The CDR3 spells CASSEPQGLNEQYF. In nucleotides, the CDR3 is TGTGCCAGCAGCGAACCACAGGGTTTGAACGAGCAGTACTTC.

The V and J genes are TRBV15 and TRBJ2-1; D is perhaps TRBD2 (6 bases). CDR1 LNHNV and CDR2 YYDKDF come from the germline V gene (reference sequence). Trimming took off 0 bases at V and 5 bases at J, with 17 bases between the two ends. CDR3 size: 17 residues. CDR3 sequence: CATSRDLPGLGDNEQFF. As DNA, the CDR3 is TGTGCCACCAGCAGAGACCTCCCGGGACTCGGAGACAATGAGCAGTTCTTC.

V is TRBV30 and J is TRBJ2-7; TRBD2 matches at 11 bases. CDR3 length equals 14 residues. Germline CDR1 and CDR2: GTSNPN and SVGIG (reference sequence). The V and J ends lost 3 bases and 6 bases, in that order; junction bases with no gene match: 7. This chain's CDR3 is CAWRLAGGPSEQYF. CDR3 DNA sequence: TGTGCCTGGAGATTAGCGGGAGGGCCGAGCGAGCAGTACTTC. The variable domain in full, completed from reference TRBV30 and TRBJ2-7, reads SQTIHQWPATLVQPVGSPLSLECTVEGTSNPNLYWYRQAAGRGLQLLFYSVGIGQISSEVPQNLSASRPQDRQFILSSKKLLLSDSGFYLCAWRLAGGPSEQYFGPGTRLTVT.

The chain joins TRBV21-1 to TRBJ2-7; TRBD1 is taken as the D call from the table, unchecked against the DNA. TRBV21-1 is noted as a pseudogene. This CDR3 is 16 amino acids long. CDR3 sequence (DNA): TGTGCCAGCAGCAAATTAGGAGGGACAGGGTCAAGCGAGCAGTACTTC. Amino acids: CASSKLGGTGSSEQYF.

The gene calls are TRBV30 and TRBJ2-4; D may be TRBD2 (7 bases). Looked up from germline, CDR1 is GTSNPN and CDR2 is SVGIG (reference sequence). This CDR3 comprises 16 residues. Deletions cut 2 bases from V and 1 base from J, with 15 bases between. The CDR3 DNA follows: TGTGCCTGGAGTTCTATAGGGGGAGGGGCCAAAAACATTCAGTACTTC. Translating gives CAWSSIGGGAKNIQYF.

This CDR3 reads CASSESGSFDEQYF. CDR3 coding DNA: TGTGCCAGTAGTGAGAGCGGGAGTTTCGACGAGCAGTACTTC. The chain carries TRBV19 and TRBJ2-7; 8 nucleotides match TRBD2. Germline V gives CDR1 LNHDA, CDR2 SQIVND (reference sequence). V trimming: 5 bases; J trimming: 5 bases; junction bases outside the gene matches: 8. The CDR3 contains 14 residues.

The genes are TRBV5-3 and TRBJ2-7; 7 nucleotides align to TRBD1. TRBV5-3 is recorded as an ORF, its role being uncertain. This CDR3 has 15 residues. Germline trimming cut 2 bases from V and 0 bases from J; bases unmatched to any gene: 5. DNA for the CDR3: TGTGCCAGAAGCTTTGGCGACAGGGCCTCCTACGAGCAGTACTTC. Protein sequence: CARSFGDRASYEQYF.

The J gene is TRBJ2-3, the V gene TRBV5-1; the D gene is possibly TRBD2 (6 bases). The CDR3 sequence is 16 residues long. Germline V gives CDR1 SGHRS, CDR2 YFSETQ. Trimming pared 4 bases from V and 2 bases from J, leaving 17 bases between. The CDR3 region is CASSPPGLPDTDTQYF. CDR3 DNA sequence: TGCGCCAGCAGCCCACCGGGACTGCCAGACACAGATACGCAGTATTTT. Using reference TRBV5-1 and TRBJ2-3 for the parts outside the CDR3, the full variable domain is KAGVTQTPRYLIKTRGQQVTLSCSPISGHRSVSWYQQTPGQGLQFLFEYFSETQRNKGNFPGRFSGRQFSNSRSEMNVSTLELGDSALYLCASSPPGLPDTDTQYFGPGTRLTVL.

The rearrangement uses TRBV7-9 and TRBJ1-1; maybe TRBD1 (5 bases). Trimming removed 0 bases at V and 6 bases at J, with 11 bases between. The CDR3 has 14 amino acids. Germline values: CDR1 SEHNR, CDR2 FQNEAQ (reference sequence). CDR3 in DNA: TGTGCCAGCAGCTTAGCGCAGGGTAGGCCTGAAGCTTTCTTT. This codes for CASSLAQGRPEAFF.

The CDR3, as DNA: TGCAGTGCTGACACAGCCTACGAGCAGTACTTC. Its protein product is CSADTAYEQYF. V and J are TRBV20-1 and TRBJ2-7, with D unclear. The CDR3 covers 11 residues. The germline V gene has CDR1 DFQATT and CDR2 SNEGSKA (reference sequence). Trimming took off 5 bases at V and 2 bases at J, with 7 bases between the two ends.

V is TRBV4-2 and J is TRBJ1-3; TRBD1 might be the D (5 bases). The length of the CDR3 is 16 residues. The germline V and J ends were trimmed by 0 bases and 2 bases, with 11 bases remaining between them. Germline CDR1 is LGHNA and CDR2 is YNFKEQ. The CDR3, as DNA: TGTGCCAGCAGCCAAGAGGTGGCGGGGGCTGGAAACACCATATATTTT. Protein: CASSQEVAGAGNTIYF.

V gene TRBV19 combines with J gene TRBJ2-1; 7 bases align to TRBD1. J was trimmed by 9 bases and V by 6 bases; bases with no gene match: 14. Germline CDR1 LNHDA, CDR2 SQIVND (reference sequence). This CDR3 contains 15 residues. The CDR3 spells CASSNRQGAEGEQFF. CDR3 nucleotides: TGTGCCAGTAGCAACCGACAGGGCGCCGAAGGTGAGCAGTTCTTC.

With regard to this clone: One end of the junction varies from germline; a read error may be responsible. The CDR3 DNA follows: TGTGCCAGCAGCTGGGACAGGGACCCAAACTTC. Translated, it gives CASSWDRDPNF. The gene calls are TRBV11-2 and TRBJ1-2; 9 nucleotides align to TRBD1. The CDR3 runs to 11 residues. From germline, CDR1 is SGHAT and CDR2 FQNNGV.

About this clone: Additional DNA sequences in this sample encode the identical CDR3. The chain employs TRBV2 and TRBJ1-1; 8 bases map to TRBD1. Per germline, CDR1 SNHLY and CDR2 FYNNEI. This CDR3 spans 13 amino acids. The J segment lost 1 base and the V segment lost 5 bases, leaving 0 bases of the junction unmatched. Here the CDR3 reads CASSQGANTEAFF. Here the CDR3 DNA reads TGTGCCAGCAGTCAGGGGGCGAACACTGAAGCTTTCTTT.

The chain has TRBV6-1 and TRBJ1-2; possibly TRBD1 for D (6 bases). Trimming cost V 6 bases and J 7 bases, with 12 bases left between them. There are 12 residues in the CDR3. Germline CDR1 MNHNS, CDR2 SASEGT. In DNA, the CDR3 is TGTGCCAGCAGCCTACAGGGAGCTGGCTACACCTTC. It specifies CASSLQGAGYTF.

This chain links TRBV19 with TRBJ2-1; TRBD2 aligns across 14 bases. Germline CDR1 LNHDA, CDR2 SQIVND (reference sequence). CDR3 length equals 18 residues. The V and J ends lost 3 bases and 7 bases, in that order; junction bases with no gene match: 11. The CDR3 protein is CASSIIPSRTSGRNEQFF. The CDR3 region has the DNA TGTGCCAGTAGTATTATCCCCTCGCGGACTAGCGGGAGGAATGAGCAGTTCTTC.

This clone was counted once. The chain has TRBV2 and TRBJ2-3, with a tentative D call TRBD1 (5 bases). CDR1 is SNHLY and CDR2 is FYNNEI in the germline V gene. The CDR3 length is 14 residues. V shed 6 bases and J shed 0 bases, with 10 bases lying between them. CDR3 region: CASRTAASTDTQYF. The DNA of the CDR3 is TGTGCCAGCAGGACAGCAGCTAGCACAGATACGCAGTATTTT.

About this clone itself: A junction boundary mismatches the germline segment, possibly from a read error. The sample carries other DNA sequences with the same CDR3. The chain joins TRBV30 to TRBJ2-7; D possibly corresponds to TRBD2 (6 bases). The germline gives CDR1 GTSNPN, CDR2 SVGIG (reference sequence). This CDR3 spans 14 amino acids. The CDR3 DNA reads as TGTGCCTGGATGGGGGGTTATGCTGACTACGAGCAGTACTTT. It specifies CAWMGGYADYEQYF.